The 3 T cell receptor beta chains in this list originate from one sample, sequenced in a study of T cell changes during pregnancy in multiple sclerosis. Produced via immunoSEQ multiplex PCR; TCRdb's table is partial and in-frame only. In the table there are approximately 60,000 clones, approximately 90% of which are singletons. Sequenced here: peripheral blood, sampled in the second trimester of pregnancy. The origin of the receptors is a female donor with multiple sclerosis, enrolled in a pregnancy study.

J is TRBJ1-3 and V is TRBV5-6; maybe TRBD1 (5 bases). CDR3 length equals 15 residues. Trimming stripped 1 base from V and 3 bases from J, with 11 bases between. Germline V lookup: CDR1 SGHDT, CDR2 YYEEEE. The CDR3 nucleotides read TGTGCCAGCAGCTTGTGGGGCCTAATTGGAAACACCATATATTTT. Protein product: CASSLWGLIGNTIYF.

The V and J genes are TRBV5-1 and TRBJ1-1; D is undetermined. Germline V gene data show CDR1 as SGHRS and CDR2 as YFSETQ. The V gene lost 0 bases and the J gene lost 2 bases, with 11 bases spanning the gap. The CDR3 has 15 residues. The CDR3 loop is CASSLALWTNTEAFF. The CDR3 nucleotides read TGCGCCAGCAGCTTGGCTCTCTGGACTAACACTGAAGCTTTCTTT.

The V gene is TRBV7-2, the J gene TRBJ1-2; TRBD1 agrees at 9 bases. Losses at the gene ends were 3 bases for V and 8 bases for J; bases not matched to a gene: 10. The length of the CDR3 is 15 residues. The germline V gene has CDR1 SGHTA and CDR2 FQGNSA. The CDR3 nucleotides read TGTGCCAGCAGCTTCTACAGGGGGCTTACGATGGGCTACACCTTC. It yields the protein CASSFYRGLTMGYTF.